This passage covers 20 T cell receptor beta chains from one sample sequenced in a study of shared clonotypes between healthy human individuals. Naive CD8 cells lacked CD45RO and underwent positive selection for CCR7, leaving out terminally differentiated effector memory CD45RA+ cells. Some clones are missing from TCRdb's copy, which holds only in-frame ones; the method was immunoSEQ multiplex PCR. The table has 2 million or so clones, 85% to 95% seen once. Sequences were obtained from naive CD8+ T cells sorted from blood. The receptors derive from a man younger than 30 in good health.

V usage is TRBV10-3 and J usage is TRBJ1-4; TRBD1 is a possible D gene (5 bases). V dropped 6 bases and J dropped 3 bases, with 17 bases sitting between them. The CDR3 is made up of 16 amino acids. Per the germline V gene, CDR1 is ENHRY and CDR2 is SYGVKD. The CDR3 sequence is CAISQFGGGPNEKLFF. The CDR3 nucleotides read TGTGCCATCAGCCAGTTTGGGGGAGGACCTAATGAAAAACTGTTTTTT.

The J gene is TRBJ1-2, the V gene TRBV28, with 10 bases identical to TRBD1. J lost 5 bases, V lost 3 bases, and 9 bases had no gene match. The CDR3 totals 16 residues. CDR1 and CDR2 (germline): MDHEN, SYDVKM. The CDR3 spells CASSFKPTGQGYGYTF. The CDR3 DNA reads TGTGCCAGCAGTTTTAAACCGACGGGACAGGGGTATGGCTACACCTTC.

This clone has only one observation. V gene TRBV4-3 combines with J gene TRBJ2-3; 7 positions agree with TRBD2. The length of the CDR3 is 15 residues. With V trimmed by 6 bases and J by 6 bases, 12 bases remained unmatched. The germline V gene has CDR1 LGHNA and CDR2 YSLEER. Here the CDR3 DNA reads TGCGCCAGCAGACAGCGATCGGGAGGAGGGGATACGCAGTATTTT. Translated, it gives CASRQRSGGGDTQYF.

The chain has TRBV9 and TRBJ1-3; D is perhaps TRBD1 (5 bases). The germline V gene encodes CDR1 SGDLS and CDR2 YYNGEE. The CDR3 totals 15 residues. Trimming cost V 2 bases and J 2 bases, with 11 bases left between them. CDR3 in DNA: TGTGCCAGCAGCGTGGCGTCAGGGACTGGAAACACCATATATTTT. It encodes CASSVASGTGNTIYF. The entire variable domain, with the rest obtained from reference TRBV9 and TRBJ1-3, is as follows: DSGVTQTPKHLITATGQRVTLRCSPRSGDLSVYWYQQSLDQGLQFLIQYYNGEERAKGNILERFSAQQFPDLHSELNLSSLELGDSALYFCASSVASGTGNTIYFGEGSWLTVV.

Of note for this clone: This same CDR3 is encoded by further DNA sequences in the sample. This chain uses TRBV7-9 with TRBJ1-5; a possible D gene is TRBD1 (5 bases). Germline V CDR1 and CDR2: SEHNR, FQNEAQ (reference sequence). This CDR3 has 15 amino acids. V lost 0 bases and J lost 3, with 9 bases in between. This CDR3 reads CASSLAGGINQPQHF. The CDR3 DNA is TGTGCCAGCAGCTTAGCTGGGGGGATCAATCAGCCCCAGCATTTT.

This chain uses TRBV10-3 with TRBJ2-3; D is undetermined. The CDR3 has 11 residues. Per germline, CDR1 ENHRY and CDR2 SYGVKD. V was cut by 3 bases and J by 4 bases, with 2 bases left in between. CDR3 protein: CAISDPDTQYF. The CDR3 DNA reads TGTGCCATCAGTGACCCAGATACGCAGTATTTT.

V gene TRBV5-6 combines with J gene TRBJ1-1; D remains ambiguous. V lost 0 bases to trimming and J lost 0 bases, with 6 bases between them. Per the germline V gene, CDR1 is SGHDT and CDR2 is YYEEEE. There are 14 residues in the CDR3. The CDR3 nucleotides are TGTGCCAGCAGCTTGGAACAGATGAACACTGAAGCTTTCTTT. Translating gives CASSLEQMNTEAFF.

J is TRBJ2-3 and V is TRBV11-3; the D gene is possibly TRBD1 (5 bases). This CDR3 spans 16 amino acids. The V end lost 5 bases, the J end lost 2 bases, and 17 bases lay between the germline ends. Germline assignment: CDR1 SGHNT and CDR2 YENEEA. The CDR3 spells CASSARAGALTDTQYF. Here the CDR3 DNA reads TGTGCCAGCAGCGCGCGAGCTGGGGCCCTCACAGATACGCAGTATTTT.

The J gene is TRBJ2-7, the V gene TRBV6-5; a possible D gene is TRBD2 (5 bases). Germline-derived CDR1 and CDR2 are MNHEY and SVGAGI. The CDR3 totals 13 residues. V lost 3 bases, J lost 5 bases, and 11 bases lay in between. The CDR3 DNA follows: TGTGCCAGCAGTTATGGGCTTAGCGACGAGCAGTACTTC. Protein sequence: CASSYGLSDEQYF.

This chain uses TRBV4-1 with TRBJ1-1, with 7 nucleotides matching TRBD1. Trimming took 5 bases from V and 4 from J; bases not matched to a gene: 4. CDR1 and CDR2 from the germline V gene are MGHRA and YSYEKL. CDR3 length: 13 amino acids. As DNA, the CDR3 is TGCGCCAGCAGCGACAGGGTGGGCACTGAAGCTTTCTTT. As protein: CASSDRVGTEAFF.

This clone was seen a single time. The chain uses TRBV2 and TRBJ2-5, with 8 bases fitting TRBD2. This CDR3 is built from 15 residues. V lost 3 bases to trimming and J lost 2 bases; unmatched junction nucleotides: 5. Germline V gene sequence: CDR1 SNHLY, CDR2 FYNNEI. This CDR3 reads CASSDPAGGQETQYF. The CDR3 DNA sequence: TGTGCCAGCAGTGACCCTGCGGGGGGACAAGAGACCCAGTACTTC.

V gene TRBV2 combines with J gene TRBJ2-7; D is ambiguous. Trimming pared 1 base from V and 2 bases from J, leaving 12 bases between. The germline V gene encodes CDR1 SNHLY and CDR2 FYNNEI. The CDR3 is 15 residues long. The CDR3 coding sequence is TGTGCCAGCAGTGAAGGCGTGGCAGCCACCTACGAGCAGTACTTC. Amino acid sequence: CASSEGVAATYEQYF. Complete variable domain (other parts from reference TRBV2 and TRBJ2-7): EPEVTQTPSHQVTQMGQEVILRCVPISNHLYFYWYRQILGQKVEFLVSFYNNEISEKSEIFDDQFSVERPDGSNFTLKIRSTKLEDSAMYFCASSEGVAATYEQYFGPGTRLTVT.

About this clone itself: A clone one base away is much larger, so this may be a read error. The V call is TRBV5-4, the J call TRBJ1-1; no firm D call. Trimming left V 0 bases short and J 0 bases short, with 0 bases between. The CDR3 length is 12 residues. The V gene's germline CDR1 is SGHNT and CDR2 YYREEE (reference sequence). The CDR3 DNA follows: TGTGCCAGCAGCTTGGTGAACACTGAAGCTTTCTTT. This encodes CASSLVNTEAFF.

The rearrangement uses TRBV19 and TRBJ2-7; TRBD2 matches 12 bases. The CDR3 length is 17 residues. The germline V gene encodes CDR1 LNHDA and CDR2 SQIVND (reference sequence). V shed 4 bases, J shed 4 bases, and the junction held 11 bases outside the gene matches. The chain's CDR3 is CASSTAFGLAGQYEQYF. CDR3 bases: TGTGCCAGTAGTACCGCCTTCGGACTAGCGGGACAATACGAGCAGTACTTC.

The chain combines TRBV9 with TRBJ2-3, with 8 bases matching TRBD1. Unmatched junction bases numbered 11, after V lost 3 bases and J lost 5 bases. Per the germline V gene, CDR1 is SGDLS and CDR2 is YYNGEE. This CDR3 contains 16 residues. The CDR3 bases are TGTGCCAGCAGCGCTGACTGGACAGGGATGGAAGATACGCAGTATTTT. Translated, it gives CASSADWTGMEDTQYF.

The chain carries TRBV5-4 and TRBJ2-2; the D gene could be TRBD1 or TRBD2 (5 bases each). V gave up 4 bases and J gave up 0 bases, with 10 bases separating them. The CDR3 is made up of 15 amino acids. CDR1 is SGHNT, CDR2 YYREEE, per germline (reference sequence). As DNA, the CDR3 is TGTGCCAGCAGCCCCGGGACGGCGAACACCGGGGAGCTGTTTTTT. Amino acids: CASSPGTANTGELFF.

The gene calls are TRBV9 and TRBJ1-1, with D possibly TRBD1 on 5 matching bases. The V and J ends lost 4 bases and 3 bases respectively, with 10 bases between them. CDR1 SGDLS and CDR2 YYNGEE come from the germline V gene. The CDR3 covers 13 residues. The CDR3 loop is CASSKEGYTEAFF. The CDR3 DNA reads TGTGCCAGCAGCAAAGAGGGGTACACTGAAGCTTTCTTT.

CDR3 loop: CASSFIGRTNTGELFF. The CDR3 DNA reads as TGTGCCAGCAGTTTCATAGGACGGACGAACACCGGGGAGCTGTTTTTT. This chain connects TRBV28 to TRBJ2-2; D not resolved. The CDR3 extends over 16 amino acids. The V gene's germline CDR1 is MDHEN and CDR2 SYDVKM. With 3 bases removed from V and 0 bases from J, the gap between germline ends came to 11 bases.

The chain carries TRBV7-9 and TRBJ2-7; the D gene is possibly TRBD1 (6 bases). Trimming took 6 bases from V and 2 from J, leaving 14 bases between them. Germline CDR1 reads SEHNR; CDR2 reads FQNEAQ (reference sequence). The CDR3 runs 14 residues. CDR3 nucleotide sequence: TGTGCCAGCAGGCCAGGGGTCCACACCTACGAGCAGTACTTC. It specifies CASRPGVHTYEQYF.

V gene TRBV6-6 combines with J gene TRBJ2-1; weak D call: TRBD1 (5 bases). This CDR3 contains 15 residues. V shed 4 bases and J shed 8 bases, with 18 bases lying between them. Looked up from germline, CDR1 is MNHNY and CDR2 is SVGAGI (reference sequence). Here the CDR3 reads CASSSGLFRVDEQFF. The CDR3 nucleotides are TGTGCCAGCAGTTCCGGCCTGTTCAGGGTTGATGAGCAGTTCTTC.